The rows below give T cell receptor beta chains drawn from one sample of a study of T cells in Graves' hyperthyroidism and ophthalmopathy. MiXCR, applied by TCRdb to the multiplex PCR reads, yields one record per CDR3 protein. The sample yields 200,000 or so distinct CDR3 sequences, around a sixth seen once. The material sequenced was blood. The receptors here all came from a woman aged 45-65 years with Graves' hyperthyroidism. Each CDR3 is given with its conserved first and last residue. The order of the fields is J gene, V gene, CDR3 protein.

TRBJ1-6	TRBV2	CASGQGENSPLHF
TRBJ2-1	TRBV29-1	CSVPGTSGRVEEQFF
TRBJ1-5	TRBV10-3	CAISESAVANQPQHF
TRBJ1-2	TRBV28	CASSPGRGSYTF
TRBJ2-5	TRBV5-1	CASSSDGGFGETQYF
TRBJ1-1	TRBV6-5	CASSYSPPGRPGATEAFF
TRBJ2-5	TRBV6-1	CASSSSPSGRAWETQYF
TRBJ2-7	TRBV10-3	CAISRTSGPAHGGYEQYF
TRBJ2-2	TRBV11-1	CASSLRTGHGELFF
TRBJ1-5	TRBV7-8	CASSLTGPSNQPQHF
TRBJ2-3	TRBV18	CASSPGADTQYF
TRBJ2-3	TRBV29-1	CSTLLAGARDTQYF
TRBJ2-3	TRBV27	CASSLMAGGSTDTQYF
TRBJ2-7	TRBV28	CASSPGSSGSDEQYF
TRBJ2-5	TRBV4-1	CASSQEESGTPYF
TRBJ1-2	TRBV5-4	CASSLGTGPIYGYTF
TRBJ2-7	TRBV19	CASSNRGPYEQYF
TRBJ1-6	TRBV12-3/TRBV12-4	CASTQGARSPLHF
TRBJ1-2	TRBV11-3	CASSRRTAGEIPEGYTF
TRBJ2-1	TRBV28	CASSYNTGGLYNEQFF
TRBJ1-4	TRBV20-1	CSAPPTGASSGKLFF
TRBJ2-2	TRBV28	CASSFSSRTGDTGELFF
TRBJ2-1	TRBV6-2/TRBV6-3	CASTLGYNEQFF
TRBJ2-2	TRBV5-1	CASSPSPGAGNTGELFF
TRBJ2-7	TRBV20-1	CSALGFSDYYEQYF
TRBJ1-1	TRBV16	CASSQWETGRGAFF
TRBJ2-3	TRBV5-1	CASSPVLAGVNTQYF
TRBJ1-6	TRBV30	CAWAGDRGHDNSPLHF
TRBJ2-7	TRBV5-1	CASSLEPGRNYEQYF
TRBJ1-2	TRBV5-5	CASSPRDLGYTF
TRBJ2-7	TRBV15	CATSRPQGISYEQYF
TRBJ1-1	TRBV18	CASRPIAESTEAFF
TRBJ2-4	TRBV4-1	CASSQERDRAGAKNIQYF
TRBJ1-5	TRBV20-1	CSARRTGDSDQPQHF
TRBJ1-1	TRBV28	CASSRQGAIPQAFF
TRBJ2-7	TRBV28	CASSPTRTSGHNSYEQYF
TRBJ2-1	TRBV11-2	CASQGAKNEQFF
TRBJ2-2	TRBV6-5	CASSYRRLAGDVLTGELFF
TRBJ1-5	TRBV20-1	CSARDSVSAGSNQPQHF
TRBJ2-5	TRBV15	CATSTRGVDVKTQYF
TRBJ2-1	TRBV2	CASSPRQGITHNEQFF
TRBJ1-2	TRBV29-1	CSGGTDYGYTF